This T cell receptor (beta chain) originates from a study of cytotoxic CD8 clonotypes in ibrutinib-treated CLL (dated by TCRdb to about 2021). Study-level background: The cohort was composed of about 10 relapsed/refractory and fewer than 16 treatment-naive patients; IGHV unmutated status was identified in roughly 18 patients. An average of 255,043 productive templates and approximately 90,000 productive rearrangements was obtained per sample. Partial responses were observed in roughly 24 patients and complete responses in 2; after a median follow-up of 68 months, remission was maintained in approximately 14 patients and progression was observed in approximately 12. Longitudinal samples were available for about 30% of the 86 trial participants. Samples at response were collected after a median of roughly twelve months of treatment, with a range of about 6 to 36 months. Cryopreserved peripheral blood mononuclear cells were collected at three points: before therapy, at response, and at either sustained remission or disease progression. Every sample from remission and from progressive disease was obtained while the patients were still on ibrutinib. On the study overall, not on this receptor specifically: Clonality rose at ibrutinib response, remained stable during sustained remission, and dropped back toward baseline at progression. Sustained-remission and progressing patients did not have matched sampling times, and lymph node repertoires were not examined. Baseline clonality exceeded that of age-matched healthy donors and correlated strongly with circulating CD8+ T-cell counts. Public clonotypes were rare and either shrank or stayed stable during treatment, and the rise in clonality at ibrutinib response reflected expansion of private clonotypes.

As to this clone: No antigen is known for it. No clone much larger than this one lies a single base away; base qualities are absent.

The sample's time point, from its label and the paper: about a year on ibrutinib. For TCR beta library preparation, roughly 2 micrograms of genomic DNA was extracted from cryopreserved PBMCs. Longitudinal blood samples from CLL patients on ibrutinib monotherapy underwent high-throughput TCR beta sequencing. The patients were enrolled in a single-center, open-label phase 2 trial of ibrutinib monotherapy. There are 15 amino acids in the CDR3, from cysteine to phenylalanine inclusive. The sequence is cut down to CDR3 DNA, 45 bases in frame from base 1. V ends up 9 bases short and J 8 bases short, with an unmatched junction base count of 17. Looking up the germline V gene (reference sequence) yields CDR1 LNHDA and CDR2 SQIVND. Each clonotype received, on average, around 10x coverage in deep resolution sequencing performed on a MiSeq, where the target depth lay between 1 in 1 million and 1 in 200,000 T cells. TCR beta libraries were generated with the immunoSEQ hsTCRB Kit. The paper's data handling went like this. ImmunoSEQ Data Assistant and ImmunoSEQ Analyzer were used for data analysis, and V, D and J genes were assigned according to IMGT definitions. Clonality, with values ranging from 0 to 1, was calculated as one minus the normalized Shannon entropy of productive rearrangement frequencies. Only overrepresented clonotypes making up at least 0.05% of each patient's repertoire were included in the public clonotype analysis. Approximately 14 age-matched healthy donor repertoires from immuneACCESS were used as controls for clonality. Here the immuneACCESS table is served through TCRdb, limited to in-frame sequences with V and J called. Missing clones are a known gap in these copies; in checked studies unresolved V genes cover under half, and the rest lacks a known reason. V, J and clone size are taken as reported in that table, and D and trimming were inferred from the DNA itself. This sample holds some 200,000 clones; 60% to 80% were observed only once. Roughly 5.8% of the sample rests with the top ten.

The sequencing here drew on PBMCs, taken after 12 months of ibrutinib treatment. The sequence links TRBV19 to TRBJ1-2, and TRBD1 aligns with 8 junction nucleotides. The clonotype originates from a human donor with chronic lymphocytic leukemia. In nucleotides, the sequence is TGTGCCAGCAGGGGACCGCTTGATTCAGGGGGCGGCTACACCTTC. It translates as CASRGPLDSGGGYTF.